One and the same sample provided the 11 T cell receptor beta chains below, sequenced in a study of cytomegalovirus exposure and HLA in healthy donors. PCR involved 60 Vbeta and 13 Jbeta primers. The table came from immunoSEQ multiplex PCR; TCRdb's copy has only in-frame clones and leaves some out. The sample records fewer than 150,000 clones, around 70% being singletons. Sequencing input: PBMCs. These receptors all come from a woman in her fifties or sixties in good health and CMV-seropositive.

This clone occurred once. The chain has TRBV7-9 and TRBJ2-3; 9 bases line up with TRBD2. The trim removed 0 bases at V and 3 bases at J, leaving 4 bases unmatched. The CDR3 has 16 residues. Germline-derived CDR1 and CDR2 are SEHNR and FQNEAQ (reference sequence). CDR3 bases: TGTGCCAGCAGCTTAGCGGCGGGGGGGCCGACAGATACGCAGTATTTT. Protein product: CASSLAAGGPTDTQYF. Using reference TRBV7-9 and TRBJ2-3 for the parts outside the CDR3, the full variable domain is DTGVSQNPRHKITKRGQNVTFRCDPISEHNRLYWYRQTLGQGPEFLTYFQNEAQLEKSRLLSDRFSAERPKGSFSTLEIQRTEQGDSAMYLCASSLAAGGPTDTQYFGPGTRLTVL.

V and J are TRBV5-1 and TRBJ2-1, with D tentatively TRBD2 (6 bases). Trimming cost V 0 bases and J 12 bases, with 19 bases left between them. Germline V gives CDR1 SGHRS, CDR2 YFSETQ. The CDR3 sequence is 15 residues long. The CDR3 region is CASSLGGAAVGGQFF. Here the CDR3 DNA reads TGCGCCAGCAGCTTGGGCGGGGCAGCCGTCGGGGGGCAGTTCTTC.

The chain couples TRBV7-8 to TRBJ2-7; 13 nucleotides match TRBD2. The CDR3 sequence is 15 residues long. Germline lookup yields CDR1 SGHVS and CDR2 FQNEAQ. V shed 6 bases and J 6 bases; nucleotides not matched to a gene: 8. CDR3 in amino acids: CASSPRLAGGVEQYF. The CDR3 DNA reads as TGTGCCAGCAGTCCAAGACTAGCGGGAGGTGTCGAGCAGTACTTC.

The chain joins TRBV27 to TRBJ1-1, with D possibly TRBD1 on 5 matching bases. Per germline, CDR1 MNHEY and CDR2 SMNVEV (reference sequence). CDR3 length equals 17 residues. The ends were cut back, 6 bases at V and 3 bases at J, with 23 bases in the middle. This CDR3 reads CASRYIRAQGLDTEAFF. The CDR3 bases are TGTGCCAGCAGGTACATCCGAGCGCAGGGCTTAGACACTGAAGCTTTCTTT.

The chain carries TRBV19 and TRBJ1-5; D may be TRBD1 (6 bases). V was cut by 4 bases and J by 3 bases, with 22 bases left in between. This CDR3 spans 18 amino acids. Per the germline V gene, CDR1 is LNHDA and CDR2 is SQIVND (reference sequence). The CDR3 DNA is TGTGCCAGTAGTAGCCAGGGGCAATTGGTTCCCAACAATCAGCCCCAGCATTTT. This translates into CASSSQGQLVPNNQPQHF.

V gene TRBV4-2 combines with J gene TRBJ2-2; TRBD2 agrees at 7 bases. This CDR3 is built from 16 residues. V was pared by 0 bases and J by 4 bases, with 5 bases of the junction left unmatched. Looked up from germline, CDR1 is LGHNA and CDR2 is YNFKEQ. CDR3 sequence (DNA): TGTGCCAGCAGCCAAGAAGGGCTAGCGGCCACCGGGGAGCTGTTTTTT. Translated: CASSQEGLAATGELFF.

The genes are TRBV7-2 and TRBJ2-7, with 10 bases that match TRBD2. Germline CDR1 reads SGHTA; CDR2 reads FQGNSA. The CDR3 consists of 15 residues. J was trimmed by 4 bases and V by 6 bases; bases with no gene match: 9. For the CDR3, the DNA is TGTGCCAGCAGTCCTCTAGCGGGGGAGACTTACGAGCAGTACTTC. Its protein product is CASSPLAGETYEQYF.

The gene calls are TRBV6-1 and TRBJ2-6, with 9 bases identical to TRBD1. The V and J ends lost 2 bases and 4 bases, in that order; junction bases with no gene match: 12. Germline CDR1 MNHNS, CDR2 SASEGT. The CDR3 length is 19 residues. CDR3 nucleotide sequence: TGTGCCAGCAGTGAACGTAGTCCCGGGACAGGGATCGGGGCCAACGTCCTGACTTTC. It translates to CASSERSPGTGIGANVLTF.

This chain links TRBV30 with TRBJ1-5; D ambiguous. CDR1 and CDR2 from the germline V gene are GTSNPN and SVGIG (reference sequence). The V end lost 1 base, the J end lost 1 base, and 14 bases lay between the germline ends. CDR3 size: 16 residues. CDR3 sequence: CAWSESTMGSNQPQHF. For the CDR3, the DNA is TGTGCCTGGAGTGAATCGACTATGGGAAGCAATCAGCCCCAGCATTTT. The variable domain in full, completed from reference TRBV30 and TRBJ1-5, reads SQTIHQWPATLVQPVGSPLSLECTVEGTSNPNLYWYRQAAGRGLQLLFYSVGIGQISSEVPQNLSASRPQDRQFILSSKKLLLSDSGFYLCAWSESTMGSNQPQHFGDGTRLSIL.

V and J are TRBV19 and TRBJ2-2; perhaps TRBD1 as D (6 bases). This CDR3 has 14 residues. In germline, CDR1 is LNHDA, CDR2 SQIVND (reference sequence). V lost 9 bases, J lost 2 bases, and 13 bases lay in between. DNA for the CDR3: TGTGCCAGCTCCGGGACAACCAACACCGGGGAGCTGTTTTTT. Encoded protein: CASSGTTNTGELFF.

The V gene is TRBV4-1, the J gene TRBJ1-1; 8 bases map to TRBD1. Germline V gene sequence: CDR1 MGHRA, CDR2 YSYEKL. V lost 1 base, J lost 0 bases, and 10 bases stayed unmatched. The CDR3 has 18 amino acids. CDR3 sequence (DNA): TGCGCCAGCAGCCAAGGCGGGAATCCGACAGGGGTGAACACTGAAGCTTTCTTT. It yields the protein CASSQGGNPTGVNTEAFF.